The present TCR beta chain was sequenced within a study of cytomegalovirus exposure and HLA in healthy donors (dated by TCRdb to the late 2010s). With respect to the entire study: According to an earlier analysis of a few hundred of the donors, about 170 million T cells yielded some 120 million unique TCR beta sequences and 250 to 350 Gb of sequence data. An early release covering roughly 600 HLA-typed donors comprised about 300 gigabases of sequencing data and tens of millions of unique TCR sequences. Of the roughly 400 genotyped donors, 65% to 90% were placed in the genetic ancestry cluster associated with self-reported Caucasian donors. The aim of the study was to test whether cataloging public T cell receptors could identify signatures of past pathogen exposure. Using immunosequencing, the study profiled T cell repertoires from 666 subjects and related those repertoires to cytomegalovirus serostatus. Besides the first cohort of approximately 670 subjects, a separate validation cohort made up of 95 to 150 different subjects was used. The study combined high-throughput TCR immunosequencing, statistical association of individual TCRs with disease status, and machine learning to predict cytomegalovirus infection status. A later analysis re-examined previously published TCR beta repertoires from several hundred donors and added high-resolution HLA genotyping to investigate patterns of TCR occurrence. In the later analysis, no new phenotypic data were used to find candidate immune exposures; instead, reliance was placed on TCR beta sequences and their occurrence across donors. To decide whether each TCR beta V gene segment behaved as functional or pseudogenic, an earlier analysis of approximately 590 of the donors relied on high-throughput TCR beta sequencing. Alongside the repertoire data, information on donor age, sex, ethnicity and CMV serostatus was compiled. A later genetic analysis took genome-wide SNP genotypes for 398 of the 666 donors and used that subset as a discovery cohort. All discovery cohort repertoires had been generated on a single sequencing platform. Class I and class II HLA loci were covered by the typing at four-digit resolution. Typing coverage varied by locus: about 620-640 donors for A, B, C, DRB1 and DQB1; more than 500 for DQA1; over 600 for DPA1; 400 to 480 for DPB1. Roughly five DR-DQ haplotypes were handled as single units for association and clustering because linkage in the cohort was strong. On average, approximately 250,000 unique TCR beta nucleotide sequences were sequenced per donor among 398 genotyped donors of the cohort, with 15% to 20% of those sequences being non-productive.

General findings and caveats noted by the study authors: A later genetic analysis associated a missense DCLRE1C variant with V-gene and J-gene trimming of TCR beta chains, and an independent cohort replicated the association. Specific HLA alleles were associated with 15,000 to 20,000 TCR beta sequences at a false discovery rate of 0.05 in a later analysis. Some IMGT-functional V segments, including TRBV6-2 and TRBV6-3, could not be distinguished by the 87-base-pair reads and were therefore excluded. Because HLA typing was missing for some donors at each locus, association tests included only the typed subset. Sequencing depth was assumed to be roughly uniform across donors in the presence/absence analyses, though that assumption may not hold. Strong co-occurrence of HLA alleles, especially DR and DQ, made assigning TCR associations to individual alleles difficult. A cluster of highly shared sequence variants was judged likely to be a technical artifact of the sequencing pipeline. Some 15 rarely observed V segments, including chromosome 9 orphons, were excluded from the earlier analysis of some 590 of the donors because counts were too low. Compared with equally common non-associated chains, HLA-associated TCR beta chains in a later analysis were more clonally expanded and had lower generation probabilities. CMV serostatus was the only immune exposure information available for the cohort. Correlated functional status among segregating V segments might reflect linkage disequilibrium, but an unknown experimental factor could not be ruled out. Several of the top co-occurrence clusters appeared to be linked to parvovirus B19, influenza, CMV and Epstein-Barr virus, according to a later analysis. It was suggested by the authors that the approach could potentially be generalized to other disease states and immunological phenotypes. The classifier was reported to diagnose cytomegalovirus status with high specificity and sensitivity in both the original cohort and the validation cohort. A later genetic analysis reported fewer N-insertions in productive TCRs among donors in an Asian-associated ancestry cluster than the roughly 690-donor mean. The study gave a list of roughly 150 TCR beta chains associated with cytomegalovirus. In an earlier analysis of approximately 590 of the donors, most TCR beta V segments appeared in productive rearrangements about 87% or about 30% of the time, broadly matching IMGT annotations. This cohort had only TCR beta chains sequenced, and the lack of alpha or paired-chain data limited which features could be detected. A further reported finding was that TCR beta sequences accurately predicted the HLA-A and HLA-B alleles for most subjects in the first cohort. According to a later analysis, TCR association rates differed among HLA loci, with DRB1 alleles showing the most associated TCRs and HLA-C alleles showing the fewest. In vitro tests confirmed that three of the cytomegalovirus-associated TCR beta chains recognize cytomegalovirus antigens. A later analysis found that most CMV-associated TCR beta chains appeared HLA-restricted, with HLA associations seemingly driven largely by CMV exposure. While some public TCRs were present in many individuals, most TCR sequences turned up only very rarely across donors.

Looking up the germline V gene yields CDR1 MNHEY and CDR2 SVGAGI. Trimmed from V: 6 bases; trimmed from J: 4 bases; junction bases lacking a gene match: 7. From its cysteine to its phenylalanine, the CDR3 spans 15 amino acids. Only the CDR3 DNA stays, 45 bases, in frame from base 1. The cohort comprised fewer than 750 healthy bone marrow donors. At the time of sampling, all cohort members were nominally healthy, though unrecorded immune exposures were likely present. The donor was CMV seronegative and was included in the group of around 320 seronegative cohort members. Every donor gave a peripheral blood sample, and the peripheral blood mononuclear cells from that sample were used for TCR beta sequencing. The Qiagen DNeasy Blood Extraction Kit was used to extract genomic DNA from the blood cell samples. As to this clone: Its recognized antigen is unknown. No clone much larger than this one lies a single base away; base qualities are absent.

Library prep was done by the immunoSEQ multiplex PCR assay. For the multiplex PCR, a mixture combining 60 forward primers for TCR Vbeta segments and 13 reverse primers for TCR Jbeta segments was used. Amplification of the CDR3 region of rearranged TCR beta genes was performed with a multiplex PCR assay on genomic DNA. Amplified TCR beta libraries were sequenced as 87-base-pair reads on the Illumina HiSeq System. Concerning the study's data processing: In a later analysis, roughly 80 million unique TCR beta chains were counted across the 666 repertoires, and roughly 11 million of these chains were shared by at least two donors. To remove PCR and sequencing errors, raw reads were error-corrected and collapsed into unique sequences using a nearest-neighbor algorithm that merged closely related sequences. CDR3 sequences were aligned to IMGT reference sequences to assign V, D and J gene segments. For a sequence to be retained, at least a six-nucleotide match to both a V gene segment and a J gene segment was required. A rearrangement was called productive if the CDR3 had no stop codons and remained in frame with V and J, and every other rearrangement was called non-productive. CDR3 was defined by IMGT convention, running from the second conserved V-encoded cysteine to the conserved J-encoded phenylalanine. Sequences without an unambiguous match to a single V gene segment were excluded from the earlier analysis of approximately 600 of the donors. In an earlier analysis of some 590 of the donors, a V segment was called functional when productive rearrangements were above 56.7%, and segregating when the standard deviation between donors exceeded 5%. To diagnose cytomegalovirus status from the catalog of TCR beta chain sequences, a statistical classification framework was built. In a later analysis, V and J genes were assigned by comparing TCR nucleotide sequences against IMGT/GENE-DB human TR gene sequences. In a later analysis, CDR3 sequences and most-parsimonious VDJ recombination scenarios were assigned using the TCRdist pipeline. A later analysis defined each TCR beta chain by its CDR3 amino acid sequence plus V-gene family, and excluded reads lacking a unique V-gene family. A later analysis removed over 500 highly shared, low-generation-probability nucleotide sequences to deal with suspected cross-contamination and a sequencing artifact. For each public chain, a later analysis derived a clonal expansion index from normalized ranks of inferred template counts within each repertoire. In a later analysis, generation probabilities were computed using a VDJ recombination model fitted to out-of-frame rearrangements, and the results were checked against IGoR. In a later analysis, TCR-TCR, TCR-HLA and TCR-CMV co-occurrence was scored with hypergeometric tests, and a repertoire-size bias correction was applied to TCR pairs. In a later analysis, false discovery rates were estimated by permuting HLA or CMV assignments 20 times. In a later analysis, co-occurring TCRs were grouped using DBSCAN, and TCRdist sequence similarity was added for clustering within HLA-allele-positive subsets. For co-occurrence clustering, repertoires with fewer than 30,000 or more than 120,000 public chains were excluded, along with about five repertoires with anomalous nucleotide sharing. What TCRdb holds here is the immuneACCESS table cut down to in-frame rearrangements. Part of the clones is not present; checked against another copy, under half of the missing clones reflect an unresolved V gene, and the others are unexplained. From that table come the V and J calls and clone size; the DNA was used to work out D and trimming. This sample lists about 160,000 clones; approximately 80% were detected once. Together, the top ten hold about 1.9% of the sample.

The rearranged chain carries TRBV6-5 and TRBJ1-5; TRBD1 matches 9 bases in the middle. This TCR was sampled from a woman in her late teens or twenties in good health and CMV-seronegative. The material sequenced was PBMCs. The CDR3 region has the sequence CASRPYRGQNQPQHF. The sequence in DNA is TGTGCCAGCAGGCCCTACAGGGGGCAGAATCAGCCCCAGCATTTT.